This T cell receptor beta chain originates from a study of blood T cell repertoires in COVID-19. This clone was seen only once. Source study methods: By means of reference gene primer amplification, nucleated cell counts were estimated. The assay was immunoSEQ multiplex PCR, and TCRdb's table has in-frame clones only and misses some. The D gene and trimming were derived from the DNA, and the V and J assignments and clone size from that table. The table has about 260,000 clones, 84% seen once; the top ten hold around 4.2%. Germline V CDR1 and CDR2: SGDLS, YYNGEE. The CDR3 loop spans 16 amino acids. Trimming at V came to 0 bases and at J to 4 bases, leaving 5 bases not matched to a gene.

The source is a man in his 60s with acute or convalescent COVID-19. Sequences were obtained from peripheral blood. V usage is TRBV9 and J usage is TRBJ2-3, with 10 positions matching TRBD2. CDR3: CASSVDPSGSPDTQYF. The CDR3 nucleotides read TGTGCCAGCAGCGTAGACCCTAGCGGGAGCCCAGATACGCAGTATTTT.